The entry that follows covers one TCR beta chain sequence. The sample originates from a study of cytomegalovirus exposure and HLA in healthy donors. Across the whole study: The early release's HLA-typed donors yielded approximately 82 million unique TCRs. Falling in the Caucasian-associated ancestry cluster were roughly 86% of under 500 genotyped donors.

In germline, CDR1 is MDHEN, CDR2 SYDVKM. The CDR3 has 18 amino acids. The junction had 13 bases not matched to a gene; V was cut back by 3 bases and J by 6 bases. The PCR had 60 Vbeta and 13 Jbeta primers. Clones were read by immunoSEQ multiplex PCR, and TCRdb kept only the in-frame ones, dropping some. Of 100,000 to 150,000 clones in the sample, about 78% were seen once. The sequencing input was PBMCs. The chain links TRBV28 to TRBJ2-2, with 10 bases that match TRBD1. The receptor's source is a female donor in good health and CMV-seronegative. DNA of the CDR3: TGTGCCAGCAGTTTCATTCACCTCCGGGACAGGGGTGCCGGGGAGCTGTTTTTT. This translates into CASSFIHLRDRGAGELFF.